Included here is one T cell receptor beta chain sequence, with context. In the source study's methods: It was from reference gene primer amplification that nucleated cell counts were estimated. Method: immunoSEQ multiplex PCR; TCRdb's copy keeps in-frame clones and lacks some. That table gives V, J and clone size, and the DNA gave D and trimming. The sample includes roughly 26,000 clones, approximately 66% of them seen just once. This entry comes from a study of blood T cell repertoires in COVID-19. Study context: From T cells, B-cell-depleted T cells, or PBMCs came the material, which was cDNA or gDNA.

The V gene's germline CDR1 is SQVTM and CDR2 ANQGSEA. With 0 bases clipped from V and 7 bases from J, the junction kept 10 bases outside the gene matches. The CDR3 has 15 residues. The source is a man between 60 and 70 years old with active or convalescent COVID-19. Sequencing used peripheral blood. This sequence joins TRBV29-1 and TRBJ1-2; 8 bases agree with TRBD1. In DNA, the CDR3 is TGCAGCGTTGAAGAGGCAGGGGGCCCTCGGGGTGGCTACACCTTC. This translates into CSVEEAGGPRGGYTF.